Shown below are 2 T cell receptor beta chains from a single sample sequenced in a study of regulatory T cells in long-lasting Graves disease. Specified time point: persistent/refractory GD, antithyroid drugs over 5 years with positive TRAb. Isolated PBMC RNA provided the starting material for the TCR library. Arm-PCR of CDR3 regions and iRepertoire HTBI primers were used to build TCR beta libraries. TCRdb re-derived calls from the multiplex PCR reads in MiXCR, one entry per CDR3 protein. This table holds some 450,000 distinct CDR3 sequences, about 25% found once. The input for sequencing was peripheral blood mononuclear cells (PBMCs), taken when the disease was refractory, from a patient treated with antithyroid drugs. The receptors were sampled from a female donor with Graves disease.

The chain uses TRBV19 and TRBJ2-7; TRBD2 matches at 10 bases. CDR1 and CDR2 (germline): LNHDA, SQIVND (reference sequence). With V trimmed by 3 bases and J by 0 bases, 5 bases remained unmatched. This CDR3 comprises 16 residues. CDR3 sequence: CASSISGRHNSYEQYF. CDR3 bases: TGTGCCAGTAGTATTAGCGGGAGGCATAACTCCTACGAGCAGTACTTC.

The chain couples TRBV6-1 to TRBJ1-3; 8 bases are shared with TRBD1. Trimming cost V 4 bases and J 0 bases; bases outside gene matches: 8. The germline V gene has CDR1 MNHNS and CDR2 SASEGT. This CDR3 has 17 amino acids. CDR3 nucleotides: TGTGCCAGCAGTGCCACCGGGACAGGTGCCTCTGGAAACACCATATATTTT. It encodes CASSATGTGASGNTIYF.